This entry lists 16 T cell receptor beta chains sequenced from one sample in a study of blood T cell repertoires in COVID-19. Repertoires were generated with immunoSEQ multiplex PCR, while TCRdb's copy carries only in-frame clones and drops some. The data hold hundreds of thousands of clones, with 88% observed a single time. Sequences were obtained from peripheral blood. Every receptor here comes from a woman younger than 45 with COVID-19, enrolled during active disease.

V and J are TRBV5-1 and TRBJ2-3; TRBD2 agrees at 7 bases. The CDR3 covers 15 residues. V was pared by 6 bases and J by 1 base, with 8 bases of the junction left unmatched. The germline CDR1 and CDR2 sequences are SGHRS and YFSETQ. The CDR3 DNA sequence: TGCGCCAGCAATCCGTCGAGCGGGGGCACAGATACGCAGTATTTT. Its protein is CASNPSSGGTDTQYF.

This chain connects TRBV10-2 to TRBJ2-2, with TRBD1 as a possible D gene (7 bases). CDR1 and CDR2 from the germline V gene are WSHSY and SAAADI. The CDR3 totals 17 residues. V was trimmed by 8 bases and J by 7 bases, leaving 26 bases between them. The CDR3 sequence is CASSLRGGGVNHGELFF. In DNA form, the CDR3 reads TGCGCCAGCTCCCTCAGAGGAGGGGGCGTAAATCACGGGGAGCTGTTTTTT.

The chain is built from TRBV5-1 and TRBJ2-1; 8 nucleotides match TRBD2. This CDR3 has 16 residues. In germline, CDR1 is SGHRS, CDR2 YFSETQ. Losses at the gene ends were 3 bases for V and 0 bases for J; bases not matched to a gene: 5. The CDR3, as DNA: TGCGCCAGCAGCTCTACTAGCGGCAGCTCCTACAATGAGCAGTTCTTC. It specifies CASSSTSGSSYNEQFF.

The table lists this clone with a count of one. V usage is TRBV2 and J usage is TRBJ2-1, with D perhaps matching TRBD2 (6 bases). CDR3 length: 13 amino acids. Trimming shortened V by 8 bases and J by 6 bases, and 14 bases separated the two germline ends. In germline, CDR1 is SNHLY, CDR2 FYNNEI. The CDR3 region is CASGVAAGNEQFF. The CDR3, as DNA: TGTGCCAGCGGGGTAGCGGCTGGCAATGAGCAGTTCTTC. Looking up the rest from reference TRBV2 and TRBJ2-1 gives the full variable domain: EPEVTQTPSHQVTQMGQEVILRCVPISNHLYFYWYRQILGQKVEFLVSFYNNEISEKSEIFDDQFSVERPDGSNFTLKIRSTKLEDSAMYFCASGVAAGNEQFFGPGTRLTVL.

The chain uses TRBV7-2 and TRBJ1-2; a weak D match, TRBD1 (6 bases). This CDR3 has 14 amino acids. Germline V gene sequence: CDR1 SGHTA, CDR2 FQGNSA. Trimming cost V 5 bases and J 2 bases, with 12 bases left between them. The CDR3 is CASSPSDRNYGYTF. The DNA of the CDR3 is TGTGCCAGCAGCCCTTCCGACAGGAACTATGGCTACACCTTC.

This CDR3 reads CASSRDREDNEQYV. For the CDR3, the DNA is TGTGCCAGCAGCCGGGACAGGGAGGACAACGAGCAGTACGTC. V gene TRBV7-9 combines with J gene TRBJ2-7; TRBD1 aligns across 9 bases. The length of the CDR3 is 14 residues. The germline gives CDR1 SEHNR, CDR2 FQNEAQ (reference sequence). The trim removed 5 bases at V and 5 bases at J, leaving 7 bases unmatched.

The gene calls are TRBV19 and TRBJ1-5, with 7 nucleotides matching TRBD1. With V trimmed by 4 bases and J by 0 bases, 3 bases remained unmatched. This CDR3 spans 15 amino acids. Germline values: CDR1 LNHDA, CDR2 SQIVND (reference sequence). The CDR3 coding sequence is TGTGCCAGTAGTACACAGGGGACTAGCAATCAGCCCCAGCATTTT. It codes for CASSTQGTSNQPQHF.

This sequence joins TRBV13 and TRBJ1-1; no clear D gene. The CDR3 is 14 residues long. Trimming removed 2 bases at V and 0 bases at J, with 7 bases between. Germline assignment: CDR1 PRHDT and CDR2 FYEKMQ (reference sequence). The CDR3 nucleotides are TGTGCCAGCAGCTTAAGCAAAATGAACACTGAAGCTTTCTTT. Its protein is CASSLSKMNTEAFF.

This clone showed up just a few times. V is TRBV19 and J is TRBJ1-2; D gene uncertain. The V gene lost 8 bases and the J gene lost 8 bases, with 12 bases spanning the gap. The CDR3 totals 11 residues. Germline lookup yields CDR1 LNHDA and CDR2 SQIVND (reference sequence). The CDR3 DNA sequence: TGTGCCAGTGGAGGACCCACAGGCTACACCTTC. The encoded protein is CASGGPTGYTF.

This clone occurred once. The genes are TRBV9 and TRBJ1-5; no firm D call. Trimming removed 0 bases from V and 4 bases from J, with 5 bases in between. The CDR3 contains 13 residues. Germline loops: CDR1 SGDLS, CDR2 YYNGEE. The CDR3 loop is CASSVGPNQPQHF. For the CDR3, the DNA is TGTGCCAGCAGCGTAGGTCCGAATCAGCCCCAGCATTTT.

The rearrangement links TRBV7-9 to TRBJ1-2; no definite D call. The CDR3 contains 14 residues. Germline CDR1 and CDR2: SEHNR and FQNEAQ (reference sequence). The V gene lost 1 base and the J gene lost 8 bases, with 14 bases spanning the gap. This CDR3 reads CASSLVAVIGGYTF. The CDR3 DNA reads TGTGCCAGCAGCTTAGTCGCGGTTATTGGGGGCTACACCTTC. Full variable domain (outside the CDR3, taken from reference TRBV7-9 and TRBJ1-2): DTGVSQNPRHKITKRGQNVTFRCDPISEHNRLYWYRQTLGQGPEFLTYFQNEAQLEKSRLLSDRFSAERPKGSFSTLEIQRTEQGDSAMYLCASSLVAVIGGYTFGSGTRLTVV.

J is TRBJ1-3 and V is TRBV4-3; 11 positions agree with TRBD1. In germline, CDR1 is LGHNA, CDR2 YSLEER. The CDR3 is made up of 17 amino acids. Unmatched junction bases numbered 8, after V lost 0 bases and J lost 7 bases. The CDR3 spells CASSQDPSGTGGNTIYF. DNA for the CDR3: TGCGCCAGCAGCCAAGATCCGAGCGGGACAGGGGGGAACACCATATATTTT.

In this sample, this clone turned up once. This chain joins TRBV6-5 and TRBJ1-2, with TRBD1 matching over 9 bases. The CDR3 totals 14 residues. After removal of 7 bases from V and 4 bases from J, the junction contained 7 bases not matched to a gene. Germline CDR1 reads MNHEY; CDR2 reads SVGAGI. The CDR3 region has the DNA TGTGCCAGCATCGGGTACAGGGGGCTCTATGGCTACACCTTC. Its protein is CASIGYRGLYGYTF.

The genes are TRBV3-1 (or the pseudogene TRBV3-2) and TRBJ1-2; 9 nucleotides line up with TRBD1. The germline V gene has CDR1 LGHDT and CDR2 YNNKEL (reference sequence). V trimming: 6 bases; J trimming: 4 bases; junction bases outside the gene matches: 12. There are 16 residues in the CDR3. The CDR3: CASRRPGQGDSYGYTF. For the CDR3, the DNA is TGTGCCAGCAGACGGCCGGGACAGGGTGACTCCTATGGCTACACCTTC.

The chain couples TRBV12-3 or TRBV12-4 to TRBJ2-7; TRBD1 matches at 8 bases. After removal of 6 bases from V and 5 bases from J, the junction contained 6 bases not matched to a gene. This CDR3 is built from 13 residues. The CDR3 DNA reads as TGTGCCAGCAGGGCAGGGGGCCGCCACGAGCAGTACTTC. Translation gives CASRAGGRHEQYF.

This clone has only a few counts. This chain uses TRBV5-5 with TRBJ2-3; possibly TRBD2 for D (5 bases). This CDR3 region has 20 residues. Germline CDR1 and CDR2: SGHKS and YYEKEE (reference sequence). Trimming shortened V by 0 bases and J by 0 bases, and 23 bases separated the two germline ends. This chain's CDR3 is CASSLGSRGRVRASTDTQYF. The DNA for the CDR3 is TGTGCCAGCAGCTTGGGTAGCCGGGGTCGGGTGAGGGCTAGCACAGATACGCAGTATTTT.